The entry that follows covers one T cell receptor (beta chain) sequence. Antigen unknown. V was cut by 4 bases and J by 4 bases, with 16 bases left in between. Germline CDR1 is MDHEN and CDR2 is SYDVKM. CDR3 size: 15 residues. The sample comes from a study of cytomegalovirus exposure and HLA in healthy donors. Study-level points and caveats: In a later analysis, TCR beta V- and J-gene trimming was associated with a missense DCLRE1C variant.

PCR primers comprised 60 Vbeta and 13 Jbeta primers. Method: immunoSEQ multiplex PCR; TCRdb's copy keeps in-frame clones and lacks some. The sample includes 150,000 to 200,000 clones, over 80% seen only once; the top ten take about 1.4%. The receptor was isolated from a woman aged 18-29 years in good health and CMV-seronegative. Material: PBMCs. V usage is TRBV28 and J usage is TRBJ1-2, with D perhaps TRBD1 (5 bases). CDR3 amino acids: CASSSALTVFYGYTF. CDR3 coding DNA: TGTGCCAGCAGTTCGGCCCTGACAGTTTTCTATGGCTACACCTTC.